This T cell receptor beta chain originates from a study of shared clonotypes between healthy human individuals. Study results and caveats: Generally, naive subsets (rather than memory subsets) showed larger estimated richness.

The ends lost 5 bases at V and 10 bases at J; junction bases unmatched: 5. Per the germline V gene, CDR1 is LGHNT and CDR2 is FRNRAP. The CDR3 covers 12 residues. As to this clone: Its cognate antigen is unknown.

Replicate PCRs for sorted subsets used around 200 ng DNA; this equaled 30,000 to 35,000 T cell genomes. Method: immunoSEQ multiplex PCR; TCRdb's copy keeps in-frame clones and lacks some. The sample yields around 1.9 million clones, roughly 91% seen once. The naive CD8 population came from CD45RO-negative cells selected for CCR7, without terminally differentiated effector memory CD45RA+ cells. What was sequenced was naive CD8+ T cells from PBMCs. The sequence came from a man in his late teens or twenties in good health. Some clones in this sample may be carry-over from other donors' samples. J is TRBJ2-1 and V is TRBV12-5, with TRBD2 matching over 7 bases. The CDR3 nucleotides read TGTGCTAGTGGTCCTGGGAGGGCGGAGCAGTTCTTC. As protein: CASGPGRAEQFF.